One and the same sample provided the 17 T cell receptor beta chains below, sequenced in a study of T cells in Graves' hyperthyroidism and ophthalmopathy. The investigators amplified TCR beta CDR3 regions from RNA transcripts. First-round RT-PCR of the TCR CDR3 relied on the HTBI primer set. TCRdb re-called the multiplex PCR reads with MiXCR, one entry per CDR3 protein. This table holds about 200,000 distinct CDR3 sequences, roughly 18% found once. Source material: blood. These TCRs come from a man aged 50 to 59 with Graves' hyperthyroidism.

The chain has TRBV7-3 and TRBJ2-2, with TRBD2 identical over 7 bases. J gave up 4 bases and V 1 base, and 12 bases lay outside the gene matches. Germline-derived CDR1 and CDR2 are SGHTA and FQGTGA. CDR3 size: 18 residues. The CDR3 sequence: CASSLNPPGGFGTGELFF. Written as DNA, the CDR3 is TGTGCCAGCAGCTTAAACCCCCCGGGGGGTTTTGGCACCGGGGAGCTGTTTTTT.

This chain connects TRBV6-1 to TRBJ2-7; the match to TRBD2 covers 14 bases. In germline, CDR1 is MNHNS, CDR2 SASEGT. The CDR3 contains 16 residues. The J segment lost 9 bases and the V segment lost 5 bases, leaving 12 bases of the junction unmatched. CDR3 loop: CASSSLPTSGRAGQYF. CDR3 sequence (DNA): TGTGCCAGCAGTTCCCTCCCGACTAGCGGGAGGGCCGGGCAGTACTTC.

The chain joins TRBV20-1 to TRBJ1-4, with 9 bases fitting TRBD1. V shed 6 bases and J 6 bases; nucleotides not matched to a gene: 14. This CDR3 contains 16 residues. Germline V gene sequence: CDR1 DFQATT, CDR2 SNEGSKA (reference sequence). The CDR3 nucleotides read TGCAGTGCACTGCGGGACAGGGATAAGGCGGATGAAAAACTGTTTTTT. Amino acids: CSALRDRDKADEKLFF.

This clonotype was counted ten times or more. This chain uses TRBV9 with TRBJ2-1; 14 bases are shared with TRBD2. This CDR3 spans 16 amino acids. After removal of 4 bases from V and 8 bases from J, the junction contained 8 bases not matched to a gene. Germline V gene sequence: CDR1 SGDLS, CDR2 YYNGEE. The CDR3 DNA follows: TGTGCCAGCAGCCCGGATGGGACTAGCGGGAGTCATGAGCAGTTCTTC. It is translated as CASSPDGTSGSHEQFF.

Ten or more counts support this clonotype. The chain couples TRBV28 to TRBJ1-2, with D perhaps matching TRBD1 (6 bases). The CDR3 extends over 14 amino acids. Germline loops: CDR1 MDHEN, CDR2 SYDVKM. Deletions cut 6 bases from V and 4 bases from J, with 15 bases between. CDR3 sequence reads: CASRVQEGGYGYTF. The CDR3, as DNA: TGTGCCAGCAGGGTACAGGAGGGGGGCTATGGCTACACCTTC.

The genes are TRBV7-9 and TRBJ1-1; 8 nucleotides line up with TRBD1. Trimming removed 7 bases from V and 5 bases from J; junction bases left unmatched: 6. The CDR3 totals 13 residues. Per germline, CDR1 SEHNR and CDR2 FQNEAQ (reference sequence). Here the CDR3 reads CASTRTGWTEAFF. DNA for the CDR3: TGTGCCAGCACCCGGACAGGGTGGACTGAAGCTTTCTTT.

This clonotype has a handful of counts. This sequence joins TRBV3-1 and TRBJ1-4, with TRBD1 matching 9 bases. The CDR3 runs 16 residues. J lost 7 bases, V lost 5 bases, and 11 bases had no gene match. Germline assignment: CDR1 LGHDT and CDR2 YNNKEL (reference sequence). The CDR3 nucleotides are TGTGCCAGCAGCGGACGGCCGGGACAGGGCAGTGAAAAACTGTTTTTT. Protein sequence: CASSGRPGQGSEKLFF.

At least ten counts were recorded for this clonotype. The chain's CDR3 is CATSDSRDTDFDEQYF. The CDR3 nucleotides are TGTGCCACCAGTGATTCGCGGGACACGGATTTTGACGAGCAGTACTTC. The chain recombines TRBV24-1 with TRBJ2-7, with D perhaps being TRBD1 or TRBD2 (6 bases each). The germline gives CDR1 KGHDR, CDR2 SFDVKD. The CDR3 sequence is 16 residues long. V lost 2 bases to trimming and J lost 5 bases, with 18 bases between them.

J is TRBJ2-1 and V is TRBV5-1, with D maybe TRBD1 (7 bases). The CDR3 has 15 amino acids. Germline V gene lookup returns CDR1 SGHRS and CDR2 YFSETQ. The V end was cut by 1 base, the J end by 8 bases, with 16 bases between. The CDR3 sequence: CASSLWSGGIYEQFF. DNA for the CDR3: TGCGCCAGCAGCTTGTGGTCAGGGGGGATCTATGAGCAGTTCTTC.

This clonotype was found many times. This chain joins TRBV7-6 and TRBJ2-2; D remains ambiguous. The CDR3 sequence is 13 residues long. CDR1 and CDR2 (germline): SGHVS, FNYEAQ. The ends were cut back, 2 bases at V and 4 bases at J, with 5 bases in the middle. The CDR3 bases are TGTGCCAGCAGCTTACATCCCACCGGGGAGCTGTTTTTT. Amino acid sequence: CASSLHPTGELFF.

The chain is built from TRBV10-2 and TRBJ2-7, with TRBD1 matching 9 bases. The CDR3 spans 14 residues. CDR1 is WSHSY, CDR2 SAAADI, per germline. With V trimmed by 8 bases and J by 2 bases, 7 bases remained unmatched. The CDR3 sequence: CASLRDRETYEQYF. In DNA, the CDR3 is TGCGCCAGCCTACGGGACAGGGAAACCTACGAGCAGTACTTC.

This clonotype appeared a few times. The V call is TRBV6-2 or TRBV6-3, the J call TRBJ2-7; 8 positions match TRBD2. The V and J ends lost 3 bases and 3 bases, in that order; junction bases with no gene match: 13. The CDR3 contains 17 residues. CDR1 MNHEY and CDR2 SVGEGT come from the germline V gene. The DNA of the CDR3 is TGTGCCAGCAGTTATTTGTTTAGCCGCGGGGGGCACTACGAGCAGTACTTC. It is translated as CASSYLFSRGGHYEQYF.

The chain carries TRBV7-9 and TRBJ2-1, with 12 nucleotides matching TRBD2. V lost 2 bases and J lost 5; bases outside the gene matches: 10. CDR1 and CDR2 from the germline V gene are SEHNR and FQNEAQ (reference sequence). CDR3 size: 18 residues. The DNA for the CDR3 is TGTGCCAGCAGCTTAATCATAACGGGACTAGCGGGTGACAATGAGCAGTTCTTC. Amino acid sequence: CASSLIITGLAGDNEQFF. The full variable domain, its missing parts supplied by reference TRBV7-9 and TRBJ2-1, is DTGVSQNPRHKITKRGQNVTFRCDPISEHNRLYWYRQTLGQGPEFLTYFQNEAQLEKSRLLSDRFSAERPKGSFSTLEIQRTEQGDSAMYLCASSLIITGLAGDNEQFFGPGTRLTVL.

The table lists this clonotype with many counts. CDR3 nucleotide sequence: TGTGCCAGCAGCATTAGACAGAAGGCTGAAGCTTTCTTT. The encoded protein is CASSIRQKAEAFF. The rearrangement uses TRBV7-6 and TRBJ1-1; D possibly corresponds to TRBD1 (5 bases). CDR1 is SGHVS and CDR2 is FNYEAQ in the germline V gene. The CDR3 has 13 residues. V was clipped by 5 bases and J by 6 bases, with 13 bases between them.

Ten or more counts support this clonotype. The chain has TRBV11-2 and TRBJ2-1; 9 bases line up with TRBD1. This CDR3 is built from 14 residues. The germline gives CDR1 SGHAT, CDR2 FQNNGV. J gave up 10 bases and V 5 bases, and 9 bases lay outside the gene matches. The CDR3 protein is CASSGSGTGREQFF. DNA for the CDR3: TGTGCCAGCAGCGGGTCCGGGACAGGGCGAGAGCAGTTCTTC.

The chain combines TRBV4-3 with TRBJ1-2, with TRBD1 matching 9 bases. The CDR3 totals 15 residues. Trimming removed 1 base from V and 8 bases from J; junction bases left unmatched: 8. Germline V CDR1 and CDR2: LGHNA, YSLEER. The CDR3 loop is CASSQGTGGDWGYTF. DNA for the CDR3: TGCGCCAGCAGCCAAGGAACAGGGGGCGATTGGGGCTACACCTTC.

This chain joins TRBV20-1 and TRBJ2-1; D is perhaps TRBD2 (5 bases). The CDR3 consists of 17 residues. Germline CDR1 DFQATT, CDR2 SNEGSKA (reference sequence). V lost 6 bases and J lost 7, with 28 bases in between. For the CDR3, the DNA is TGCAGTGCCTGGAACCCCTCTAGCCGTATTAAGGAGAATGAGCAGTTCTTC. Translating it yields CSAWNPSSRIKENEQFF.